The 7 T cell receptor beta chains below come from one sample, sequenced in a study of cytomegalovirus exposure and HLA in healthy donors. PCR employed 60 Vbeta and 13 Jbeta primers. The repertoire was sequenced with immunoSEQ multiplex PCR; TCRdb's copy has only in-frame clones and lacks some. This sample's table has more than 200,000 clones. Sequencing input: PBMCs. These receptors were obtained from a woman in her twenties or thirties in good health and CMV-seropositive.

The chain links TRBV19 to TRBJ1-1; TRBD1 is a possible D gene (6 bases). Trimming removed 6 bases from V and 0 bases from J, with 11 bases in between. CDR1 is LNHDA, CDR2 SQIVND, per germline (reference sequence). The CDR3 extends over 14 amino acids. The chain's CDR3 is CASSYQGLNTEAFF. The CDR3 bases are TGTGCCAGTAGCTACCAGGGGTTGAACACTGAAGCTTTCTTT.

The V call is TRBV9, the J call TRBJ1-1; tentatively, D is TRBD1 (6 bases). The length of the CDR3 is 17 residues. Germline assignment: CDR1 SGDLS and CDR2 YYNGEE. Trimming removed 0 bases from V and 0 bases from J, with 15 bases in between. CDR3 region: CASSVAQGYDVNTEAFF. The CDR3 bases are TGTGCCAGCAGCGTAGCACAGGGATACGACGTGAACACTGAAGCTTTCTTT.

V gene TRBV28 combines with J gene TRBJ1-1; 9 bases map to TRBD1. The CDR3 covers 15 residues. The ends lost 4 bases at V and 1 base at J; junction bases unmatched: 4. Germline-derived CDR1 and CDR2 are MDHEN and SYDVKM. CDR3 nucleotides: TGTGCCAGCAGTTACTGGGGACAGGGGAACACTGAAGCTTTCTTT. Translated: CASSYWGQGNTEAFF. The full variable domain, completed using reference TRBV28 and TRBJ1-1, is DVKVTQSSRYLVKRTGEKVFLECVQDMDHENMFWYRQDPGLGLRLIYFSYDVKMKEKGDIPEGYSVSREKKERFSLILESASTNQTSMYLCASSYWGQGNTEAFFGQGTRLTVV.

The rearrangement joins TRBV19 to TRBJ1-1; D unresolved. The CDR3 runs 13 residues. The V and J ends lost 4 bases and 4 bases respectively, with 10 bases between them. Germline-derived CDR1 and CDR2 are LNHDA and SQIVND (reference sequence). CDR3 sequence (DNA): TGTGCCAGTAGTAGAGGTCTCGGCACTGAAGCTTTCTTT. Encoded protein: CASSRGLGTEAFF.

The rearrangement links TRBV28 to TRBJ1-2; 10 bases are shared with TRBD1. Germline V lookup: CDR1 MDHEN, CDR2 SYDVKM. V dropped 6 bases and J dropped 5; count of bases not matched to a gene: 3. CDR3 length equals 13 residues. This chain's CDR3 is CASSRQGAYGYTF. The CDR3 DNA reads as TGTGCCAGCAGCCGACAGGGGGCTTATGGCTACACCTTC.

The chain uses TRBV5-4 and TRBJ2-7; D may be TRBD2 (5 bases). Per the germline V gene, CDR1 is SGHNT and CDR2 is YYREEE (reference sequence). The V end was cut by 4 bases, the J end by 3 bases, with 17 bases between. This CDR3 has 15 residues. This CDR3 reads CASSTKGGQSYEQYF. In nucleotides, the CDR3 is TGTGCCAGCAGCACTAAGGGCGGGCAAAGCTACGAGCAGTACTTC.

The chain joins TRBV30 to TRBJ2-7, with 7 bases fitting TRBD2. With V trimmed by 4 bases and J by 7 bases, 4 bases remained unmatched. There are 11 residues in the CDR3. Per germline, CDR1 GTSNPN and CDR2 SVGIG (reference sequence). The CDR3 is CAWNWGGEQYF. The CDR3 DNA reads TGTGCCTGGAATTGGGGGGGGGAGCAGTACTTC.